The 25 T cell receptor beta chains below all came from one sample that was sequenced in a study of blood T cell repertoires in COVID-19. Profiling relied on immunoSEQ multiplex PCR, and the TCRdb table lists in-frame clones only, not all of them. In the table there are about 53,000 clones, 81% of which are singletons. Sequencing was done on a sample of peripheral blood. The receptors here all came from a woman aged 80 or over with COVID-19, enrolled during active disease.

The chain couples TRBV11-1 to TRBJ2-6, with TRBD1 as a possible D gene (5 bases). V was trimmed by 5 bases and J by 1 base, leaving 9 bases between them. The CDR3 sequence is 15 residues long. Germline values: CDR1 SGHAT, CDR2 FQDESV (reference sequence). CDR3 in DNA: TGTGCCAGCAGCCGACAGTTGTCTGGGGCCAACGTCCTGACTTTC. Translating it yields CASSRQLSGANVLTF.

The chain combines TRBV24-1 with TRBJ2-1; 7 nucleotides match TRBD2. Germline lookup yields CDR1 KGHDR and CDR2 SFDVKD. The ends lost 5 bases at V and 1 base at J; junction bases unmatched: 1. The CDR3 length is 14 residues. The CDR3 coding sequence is TGTGCCACCAGTGGGGAGGGTTCCTACAATGAGCAGTTCTTC. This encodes CATSGEGSYNEQFF.

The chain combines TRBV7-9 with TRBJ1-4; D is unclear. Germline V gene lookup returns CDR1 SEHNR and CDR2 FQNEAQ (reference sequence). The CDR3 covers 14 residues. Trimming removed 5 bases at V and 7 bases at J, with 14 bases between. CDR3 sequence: CASSPLRGSEKLFF. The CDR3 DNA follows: TGTGCCAGCAGCCCCCTGCGGGGTAGTGAAAAACTGTTTTTT.

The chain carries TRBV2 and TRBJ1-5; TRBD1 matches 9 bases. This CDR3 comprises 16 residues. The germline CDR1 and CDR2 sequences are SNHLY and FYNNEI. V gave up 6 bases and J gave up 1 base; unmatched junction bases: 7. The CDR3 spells CASRGQGVRSNQPQHF. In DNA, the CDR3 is TGTGCCAGCAGGGGACAGGGAGTTCGGAGCAATCAGCCCCAGCATTTT.

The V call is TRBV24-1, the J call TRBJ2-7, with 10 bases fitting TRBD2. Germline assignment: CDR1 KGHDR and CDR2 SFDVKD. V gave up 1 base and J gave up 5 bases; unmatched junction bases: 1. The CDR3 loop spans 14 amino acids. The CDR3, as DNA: TGTGCCACCAGTGATTTAGCGGGAGGGAACGAGCAGTACTTC. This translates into CATSDLAGGNEQYF.

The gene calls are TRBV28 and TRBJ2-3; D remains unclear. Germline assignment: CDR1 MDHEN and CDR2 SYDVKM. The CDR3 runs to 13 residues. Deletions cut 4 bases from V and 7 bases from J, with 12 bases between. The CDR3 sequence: CASSSGGRNTQYF. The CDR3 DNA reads TGTGCCAGCAGTTCGGGTGGTCGTAATACGCAGTATTTT.

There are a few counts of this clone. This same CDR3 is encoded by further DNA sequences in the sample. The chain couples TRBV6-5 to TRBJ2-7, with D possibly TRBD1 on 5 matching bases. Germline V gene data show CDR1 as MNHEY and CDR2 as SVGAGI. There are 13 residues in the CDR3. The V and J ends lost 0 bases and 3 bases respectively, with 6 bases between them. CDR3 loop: CASSYSTVYEQYF. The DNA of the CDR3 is TGTGCCAGCAGTTACTCGACAGTCTACGAGCAGTACTTC.

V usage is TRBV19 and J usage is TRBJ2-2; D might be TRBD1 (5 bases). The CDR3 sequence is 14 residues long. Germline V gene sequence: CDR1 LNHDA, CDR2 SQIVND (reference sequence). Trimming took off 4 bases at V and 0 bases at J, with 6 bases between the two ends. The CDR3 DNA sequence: TGTGCCAGTAGTAAACAGGCGAACACCGGGGAGCTGTTTTTT. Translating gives CASSKQANTGELFF.

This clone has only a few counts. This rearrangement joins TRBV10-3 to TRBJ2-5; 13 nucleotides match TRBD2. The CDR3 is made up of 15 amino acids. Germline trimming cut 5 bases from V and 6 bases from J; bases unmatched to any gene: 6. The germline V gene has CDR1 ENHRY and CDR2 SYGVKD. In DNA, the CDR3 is TGTGCCATCAGTCCCACTAGCGGGAGGGCCCAGACCCAGTACTTC. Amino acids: CAISPTSGRAQTQYF.

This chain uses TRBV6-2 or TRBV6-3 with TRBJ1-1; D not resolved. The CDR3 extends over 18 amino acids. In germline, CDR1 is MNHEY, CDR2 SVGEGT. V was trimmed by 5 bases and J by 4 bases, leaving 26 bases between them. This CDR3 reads CASSPPPMGVGKGTEAFF. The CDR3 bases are TGTGCCAGCAGTCCGCCCCCGATGGGAGTGGGGAAAGGCACTGAAGCTTTCTTT.

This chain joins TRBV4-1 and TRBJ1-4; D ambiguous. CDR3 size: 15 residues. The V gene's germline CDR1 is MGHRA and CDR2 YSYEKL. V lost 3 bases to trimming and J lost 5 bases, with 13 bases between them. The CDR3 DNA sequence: TGCGCCAGCAGCCAGGTCGTGGCAGTAAATGAAAAACTGTTTTTT. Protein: CASSQVVAVNEKLFF.

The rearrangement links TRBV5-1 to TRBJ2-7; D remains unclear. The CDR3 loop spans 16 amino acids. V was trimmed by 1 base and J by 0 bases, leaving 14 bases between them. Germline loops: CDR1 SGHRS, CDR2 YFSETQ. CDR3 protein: CASSLRANPSSYEQYF. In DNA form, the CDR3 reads TGCGCCAGCAGCTTGCGCGCGAACCCTAGCTCCTACGAGCAGTACTTC.

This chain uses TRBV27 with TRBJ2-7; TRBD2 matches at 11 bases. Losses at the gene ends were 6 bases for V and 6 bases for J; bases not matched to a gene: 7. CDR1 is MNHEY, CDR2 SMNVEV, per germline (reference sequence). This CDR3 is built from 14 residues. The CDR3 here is CASRPTSGVSEQYF. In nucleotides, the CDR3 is TGTGCCAGCAGGCCGACTAGCGGGGTGTCCGAGCAGTACTTC.

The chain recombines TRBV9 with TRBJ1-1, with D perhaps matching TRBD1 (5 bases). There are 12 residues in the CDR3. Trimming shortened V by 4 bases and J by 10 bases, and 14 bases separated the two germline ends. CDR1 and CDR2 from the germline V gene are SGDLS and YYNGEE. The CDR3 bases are TGTGCCAGCAGCTCCGGAGGGACTAGAGCTTTCTTT. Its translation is CASSSGGTRAFF.

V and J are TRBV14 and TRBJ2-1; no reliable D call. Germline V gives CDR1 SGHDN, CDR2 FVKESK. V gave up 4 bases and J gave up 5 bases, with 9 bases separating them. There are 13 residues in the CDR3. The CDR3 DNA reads TGTGCCAGCAGCCCCCGACTGGACAATGAGCAGTTCTTC. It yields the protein CASSPRLDNEQFF. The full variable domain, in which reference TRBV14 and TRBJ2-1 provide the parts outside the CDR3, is EAGVTQFPSHSVIEKGQTVTLRCDPISGHDNLYWYRRVMGKEIKFLLHFVKESKQDESGMPNNRFLAERTGGTYSTLKVQPAELEDSGVYFCASSPRLDNEQFFGPGTRLTVL.

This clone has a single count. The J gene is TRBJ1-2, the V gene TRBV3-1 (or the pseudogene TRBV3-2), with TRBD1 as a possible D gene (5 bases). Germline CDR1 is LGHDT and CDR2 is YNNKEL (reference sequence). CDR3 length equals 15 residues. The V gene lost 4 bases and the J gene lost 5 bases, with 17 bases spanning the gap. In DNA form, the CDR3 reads TGTGCCAGCAGCCCCAGGGCGGGGAGCGGGTATGGCTACACCTTC. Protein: CASSPRAGSGYGYTF.

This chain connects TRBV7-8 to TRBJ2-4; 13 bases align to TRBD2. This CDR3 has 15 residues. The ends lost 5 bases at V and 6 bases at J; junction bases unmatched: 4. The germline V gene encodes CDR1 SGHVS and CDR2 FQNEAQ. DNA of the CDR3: TGTGCCAGCAGCCTACTAGCGGGAGGGCCAAACATTCAGTACTTC. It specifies CASSLLAGGPNIQYF.

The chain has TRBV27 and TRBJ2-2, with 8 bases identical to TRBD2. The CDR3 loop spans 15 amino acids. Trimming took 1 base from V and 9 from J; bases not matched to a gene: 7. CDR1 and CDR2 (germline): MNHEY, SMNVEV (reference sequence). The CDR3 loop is CASSLYGREGRELFF. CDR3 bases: TGTGCCAGCAGTTTATACGGACGGGAGGGCAGGGAGCTGTTTTTT.

DNA for the CDR3: TGTGCCAGCAGTCAGGGGTCGGGGATAGCGGGAGGGCCGGTGTACGAGCAGTACTTC. Encoded protein: CASSQGSGIAGGPVYEQYF. V usage is TRBV27 and J usage is TRBJ2-7, with TRBD2 identical over 11 bases. The V and J ends lost 5 bases and 4 bases, in that order; junction bases with no gene match: 19. This CDR3 spans 19 amino acids. CDR1 MNHEY and CDR2 SMNVEV come from the germline V gene (reference sequence).

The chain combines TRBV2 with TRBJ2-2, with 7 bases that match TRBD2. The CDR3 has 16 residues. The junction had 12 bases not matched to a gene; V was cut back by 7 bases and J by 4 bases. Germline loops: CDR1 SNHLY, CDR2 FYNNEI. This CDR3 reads CASNPMGGISTGELFF. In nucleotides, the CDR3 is TGTGCCAGCAACCCCATGGGGGGGATAAGCACCGGGGAGCTGTTTTTT.

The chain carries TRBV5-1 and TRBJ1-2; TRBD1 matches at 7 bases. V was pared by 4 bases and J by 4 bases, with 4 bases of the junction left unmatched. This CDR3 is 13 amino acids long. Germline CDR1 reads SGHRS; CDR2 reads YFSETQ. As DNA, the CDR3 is TGCGCCAGCAGCCGGGGACAGAGCTATGGCTACACCTTC. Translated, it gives CASSRGQSYGYTF.

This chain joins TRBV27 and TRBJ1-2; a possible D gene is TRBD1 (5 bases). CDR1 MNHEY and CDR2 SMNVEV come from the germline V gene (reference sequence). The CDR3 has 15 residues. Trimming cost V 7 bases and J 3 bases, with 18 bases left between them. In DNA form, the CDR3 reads TGTGCCAGCACCACAGACATCTTGGGGCACTATGGCTACACCTTC. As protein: CASTTDILGHYGYTF.

CDR3 DNA: TGTGCCAGCAGCAAAGCTGGGGGCAGCCATTTTCAGTACTTC. It translates to CASSKAGGSHFQYF. The J gene is TRBJ2-7, the V gene TRBV21-1; the table assigns TRBD1, which was not confirmed against the DNA. TRBV21-1 is termed a pseudogene. The CDR3 runs 14 residues.

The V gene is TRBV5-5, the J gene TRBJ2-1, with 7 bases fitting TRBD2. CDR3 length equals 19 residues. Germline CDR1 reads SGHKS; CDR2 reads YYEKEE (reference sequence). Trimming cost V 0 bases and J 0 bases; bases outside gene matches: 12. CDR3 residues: CASSLVRAGSANSYNEQFF. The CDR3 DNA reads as TGTGCCAGCAGCTTGGTTCGAGCGGGATCCGCCAACTCCTACAATGAGCAGTTCTTC.

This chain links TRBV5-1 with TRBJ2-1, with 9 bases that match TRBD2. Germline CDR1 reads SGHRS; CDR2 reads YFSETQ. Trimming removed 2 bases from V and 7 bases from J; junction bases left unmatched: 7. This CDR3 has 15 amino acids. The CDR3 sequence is CASSFSGRAGNEQFF. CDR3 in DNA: TGCGCCAGCAGCTTTAGCGGGAGAGCGGGAAATGAGCAGTTCTTC.